This is a list of T cell receptor beta chains from one sample in a study of cytomegalovirus exposure and HLA in healthy donors. The data were produced by immunoSEQ multiplex PCR, yet TCRdb's version contains in-frame clones alone and is incomplete. This sample has about 150,000 clones, with around 82% found just once. Sequences were obtained from PBMCs. Receptor source: a woman aged 50 to 60 in good health and CMV-seropositive. Each CDR3 is given with its conserved first and last residue. Each record gives: J gene, D gene, V gene, clone size, CDR3 protein, CDR3 DNA. The D gene is left open where the match is weak. Where a row states a size, it is once, few, many or the class of an expanded clone; other rows omit it.

TRBJ2-7,.,TRBV7-9,.,CASSLAQGPRYEQYF,TGTGCCAGCAGCTTAGCCCAGGGTCCCCGCTACGAGCAGTACTTC
TRBJ2-3,.,TRBV5-1,once,CASSWGDPADTQYF,TGCGCCAGCAGTTGGGGGGACCCCGCAGATACGCAGTATTTT
TRBJ2-7,TRBD2,TRBV5-1,.,CASSLEHTRGVVNEQYF,TGCGCCAGCAGCTTGGAACATACGCGGGGGGTGGTAAACGAGCAGTACTTC
TRBJ1-1,.,TRBV15,.,CATSSTGTEAFF,TGTGCCACCAGCAGTACAGGGACTGAAGCTTTCTTT
TRBJ1-3,TRBD1,TRBV28,once,CASWDRENSGNTIYF,TGTGCCTCCTGGGACAGGGAAAACTCTGGAAACACCATATATTTT
TRBJ1-3,.,TRBV6-6,.,CASSTRGRAGNTIYF,TGTGCCAGCAGTACCAGAGGGAGGGCTGGAAACACCATATATTTT
TRBJ1-5,.,TRBV9,.,CASSPGLINQPQHF,TGTGCCAGCAGCCCCGGACTGATTAATCAGCCCCAGCATTTT
TRBJ2-1,TRBD1,TRBV12-5,.,CASGLGPGDSPPWDEQFF,TGTGCTAGTGGTTTGGGGCCTGGGGACAGCCCGCCATGGGATGAGCAGTTCTTC
TRBJ2-1,TRBD1,TRBV4-1,.,CASTPTGTIDEQFF,TGCGCCAGCACCCCGACAGGGACCATTGATGAGCAGTTCTTC
TRBJ1-6,.,TRBV6-6,.,CASAGNSPLHF,TGTGCCAGCGCAGGGAATTCACCCCTCCACTTT
TRBJ1-2,TRBD1,TRBV6-6,few,CASSLGQGFKNGYTF,TGTGCCAGCAGTTTGGGACAGGGTTTTAAGAATGGCTACACCTTC
TRBJ1-2,.,TRBV19,.,CASKTPWGDYGYTF,TGTGCCAGTAAAACCCCATGGGGAGACTATGGCTACACCTTC
TRBJ2-7,TRBD1,TRBV2,.,CASSDPGTVAYEQYF,TGTGCCAGCAGTGATCCCGGGACAGTAGCCTACGAGCAGTACTTC
TRBJ2-4,.,TRBV21-1,.,CASSKAGGQFPILAKNIQYF,TGTGCCAGCAGCAAAGCAGGGGGCCAATTTCCTATACTAGCCAAAAACATTCAGTACTTC
TRBJ1-1,.,TRBV30,.,CAWSVRRRDTEAFF,TGTGCCTGGAGTGTAAGGCGGCGGGATACTGAAGCTTTCTTT
TRBJ1-2,.,TRBV10-2,.,CASSGLYSGGYTF,TGCGCCAGCAGCGGATTGTACAGTGGTGGCTACACCTTC
TRBJ2-2,TRBD1,TRBV10-3,.,CAISESPGQGATGELFF,TGTGCCATCAGTGAGTCACCGGGACAGGGGGCCACCGGGGAGCTGTTTTTT
TRBJ1-2,.,TRBV12-5,once,CASAPGDGAYGYTF,TGTGCTAGCGCTCCGGGGGACGGTGCCTATGGCTACACCTTC
TRBJ1-4,.,TRBV15,.,CATSSIEGATNEKLFF,TGTGCCACCAGCTCGATTGAGGGTGCAACTAATGAAAAACTGTTTTTT
TRBJ2-7,.,TRBV29-1,.,CSVSGDKYEQYF,TGCAGCGTGTCAGGGGATAAATACGAGCAGTACTTC
TRBJ1-4,.,TRBV2,.,CASSGQVAEKLFF,TGTGCCAGCAGTGGACAGGTCGCCGAAAAACTGTTTTTT
TRBJ2-1,.,TRBV27,.,CASSYSQGSSYNEQFF,TGTGCCAGCAGTTATTCGCAGGGCAGCTCCTACAATGAGCAGTTCTTC
TRBJ1-3,.,TRBV4-1,once,CASSQALEGFGNTIYF,TGCGCCAGCAGCCAAGCTCTAGAAGGATTTGGAAACACCATATATTTT
TRBJ2-3,TRBD2,TRBV5-4,.,CASSFRLAGGSGDTQYF,TGTGCCAGCAGCTTTCGTCTAGCGGGGGGCTCGGGAGATACGCAGTATTTT
TRBJ2-7,TRBD1,TRBV7-9,.,CSSSLDRVAYEQYF,TGTTCCAGCAGCTTGGACAGGGTTGCCTACGAGCAGTACTTC
TRBJ2-7,.,TRBV7-8,.,CASSSTGKGLEQYF,TGTGCCAGCAGCTCAACAGGGAAAGGCCTCGAGCAGTACTTC
TRBJ2-3,TRBD2,TRBV29-1,.,CSVERGGRDTQYF,TGCAGCGTTGAGCGGGGGGGCAGAGATACGCAGTATTTT
TRBJ1-4,.,TRBV7-2,few,CASSSGLGNEKLFF,TGTGCCAGCAGCTCGGGACTTGGTAATGAAAAACTGTTTTTT
TRBJ1-3,TRBD1,TRBV7-2,.,CASSQDRAGNTIYF,TGTGCCAGCAGCCAGGACAGGGCCGGAAACACCATATATTTT
TRBJ1-5,.,TRBV6-5,.,CASSTKRTSNQPQHF,TGTGCCAGCAGTACAAAACGCACATCGAATCAGCCCCAGCATTTT
TRBJ2-7,.,TRBV5-6,.,CASSLVDSPHEQYF,TGTGCCAGCAGCTTGGTGGACTCCCCCCACGAGCAGTACTTC
TRBJ2-7,TRBD1,TRBV27,.,CASKTLTGTSYEQYF,TGTGCCAGCAAAACATTGACAGGGACCTCCTACGAGCAGTACTTC
TRBJ1-4,.,TRBV2,few,CASSHRVNNEKLFF,TGTGCCAGCAGCCACAGGGTTAATAATGAAAAACTGTTTTTT
TRBJ1-2,.,TRBV21-1,few,CASSKEYRGANYGYTF,TGTGCCAGCAGCAAAGAGTATCGGGGAGCTAACTATGGCTACACCTTC
TRBJ2-2,TRBD1,TRBV7-2,.,CASTLPQGAVTGELFF,TGTGCCAGCACCTTACCACAGGGGGCGGTTACCGGGGAGCTGTTTTTT
TRBJ1-2,.,TRBV20-1,.,CSALNYGYTF,TGCAGTGCTCTGAACTATGGCTACACCTTC
TRBJ2-3,.,TRBV9,.,CASSVPTIGDTQYF,TGTGCCAGCAGCGTCCCTACGATCGGAGATACGCAGTATTTT
TRBJ1-2,TRBD1,TRBV27,.,CASRSLTGGPLSYTF,TGTGCCAGCAGATCACTCACAGGGGGCCCTTTGAGCTACACCTTC
TRBJ1-6,.,TRBV7-8,.,CASSLARNSPLHF,TGTGCCAGCAGCTTAGCGCGGAATTCACCCCTCCACTTT